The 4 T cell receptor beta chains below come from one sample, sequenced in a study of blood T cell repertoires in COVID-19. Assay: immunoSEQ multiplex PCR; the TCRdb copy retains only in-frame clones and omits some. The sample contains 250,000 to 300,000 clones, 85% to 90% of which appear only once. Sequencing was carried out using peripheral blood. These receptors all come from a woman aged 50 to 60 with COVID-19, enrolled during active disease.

CDR3 amino acids: CASSQATGAINTIYF. In DNA form, the CDR3 reads TGCGCCAGCAGCCAAGCAACAGGCGCGATAAACACCATATATTTT. The chain combines TRBV4-1 with TRBJ1-3; D is perhaps TRBD1 (5 bases). The CDR3 is 15 amino acids. Germline CDR1 and CDR2: MGHRA and YSYEKL. Between the trimmed V and J ends, which lost 1 base and 6 bases, there was a span of 13 bases.

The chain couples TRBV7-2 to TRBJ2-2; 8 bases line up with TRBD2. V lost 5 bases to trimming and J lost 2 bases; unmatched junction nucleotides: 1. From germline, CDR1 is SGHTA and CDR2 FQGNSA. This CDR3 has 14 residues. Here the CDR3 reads CASSRGGNTGELFF. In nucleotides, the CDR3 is TGTGCCAGCAGCCGGGGGGGAAACACCGGGGAGCTGTTTTTT.

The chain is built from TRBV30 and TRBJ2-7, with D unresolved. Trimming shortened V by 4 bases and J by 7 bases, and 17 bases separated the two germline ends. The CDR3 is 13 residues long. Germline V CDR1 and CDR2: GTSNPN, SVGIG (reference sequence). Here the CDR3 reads CAWIEEVGYEQYF. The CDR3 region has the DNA TGTGCCTGGATAGAGGAAGTCGGGTATGAGCAGTACTTC.

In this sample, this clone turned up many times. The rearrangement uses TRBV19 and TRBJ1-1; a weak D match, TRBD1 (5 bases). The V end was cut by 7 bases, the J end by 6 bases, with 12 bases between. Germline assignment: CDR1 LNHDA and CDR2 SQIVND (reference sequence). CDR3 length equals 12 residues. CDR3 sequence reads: CASNTLGAEAFF. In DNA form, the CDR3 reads TGTGCCAGTAATACCTTAGGGGCTGAAGCTTTCTTT. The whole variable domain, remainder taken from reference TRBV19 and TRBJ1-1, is DGGITQSPKYLFRKEGQNVTLSCEQNLNHDAMYWYRQDPGQGLRLIYYSQIVNDFQKGDIAEGYSVSREKKESFPLTVTSAQKNPTAFYLCASNTLGAEAFFGQGTRLTVV.